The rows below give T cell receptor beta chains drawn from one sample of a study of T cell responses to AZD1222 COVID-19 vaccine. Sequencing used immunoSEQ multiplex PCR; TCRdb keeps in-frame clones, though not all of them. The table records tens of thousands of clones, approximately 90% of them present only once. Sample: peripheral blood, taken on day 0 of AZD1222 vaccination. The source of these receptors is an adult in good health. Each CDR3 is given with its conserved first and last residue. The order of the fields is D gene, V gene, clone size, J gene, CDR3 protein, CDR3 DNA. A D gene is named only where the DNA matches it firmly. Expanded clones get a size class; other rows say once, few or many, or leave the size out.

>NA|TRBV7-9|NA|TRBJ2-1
CASSLALAIRSYNEQFF
TGTGCCAGCAGCTTAGCCTTAGCGATTCGCTCCTACAATGAGCAGTTCTTC
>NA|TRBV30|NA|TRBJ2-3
CAWGGLRNTDTQYF
TGTGCCTGGGGGGGGCTAAGGAACACAGATACGCAGTATTTT
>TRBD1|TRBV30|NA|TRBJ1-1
CAWSGVVGTGNTEAFF
TGTGCCTGGAGTGGGGTGGTAGGGACAGGGAACACTGAAGCTTTCTTT
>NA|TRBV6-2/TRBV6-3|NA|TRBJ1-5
CASSYLGDQPQHF
TGTGCCAGCAGTTACCTCGGGGATCAGCCCCAGCATTTT
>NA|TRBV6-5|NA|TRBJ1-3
CASSQSPGNTIYF
TGTGCCAGCAGCCAGAGCCCTGGAAACACCATATATTTT
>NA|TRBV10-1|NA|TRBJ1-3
CASSESTGNTIYF
TGCGCCAGCAGTGAGTCGACTGGAAACACCATATATTTT
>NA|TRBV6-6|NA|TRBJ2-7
CASSYRTTEQYF
TGTGCCAGCAGTTACAGGACTACTGAGCAGTACTTC
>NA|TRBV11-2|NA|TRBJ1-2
CASRPIRRNYGYTF
TGTGCCAGCAGGCCCATCAGGCGAAACTATGGCTACACCTTC
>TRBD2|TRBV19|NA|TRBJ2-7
CASSISGLVGYEQYF
TGTGCCAGTAGTATATCAGGACTAGTGGGCTACGAGCAGTACTTC
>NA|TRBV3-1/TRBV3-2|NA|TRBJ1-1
CASSAGALGTEAFF
TGTGCCAGCAGCGCGGGAGCGCTCGGCACTGAAGCTTTCTTT
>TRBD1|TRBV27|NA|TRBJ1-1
CASSFDPGQGVSEGLAF
TGTGCCAGCAGTTTTGATCCGGGACAGGGGGTATCGGAGGGGCTAGCCTTT
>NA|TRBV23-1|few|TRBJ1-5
CASSPLEGNQPQHF
TGCGCCAGCAGCCCGCTCGAGGGGAATCAGCCCCAGCATTTT
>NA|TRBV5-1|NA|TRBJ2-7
CASSDGRYEQYF
TGCGCCAGCAGTGATGGCCGCTACGAGCAGTACTTC
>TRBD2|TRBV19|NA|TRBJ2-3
CASRLTSGRDSTDTQYF
TGTGCCAGTAGACTTACTAGCGGGAGGGATAGCACAGATACGCAGTATTTT
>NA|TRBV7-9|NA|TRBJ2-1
CASSLPSPTLYNEQFF
TGTGCCAGCAGCTTACCGTCTCCCACCCTCTACAATGAGCAGTTCTTC